Listed below are T cell receptor beta chains from one sample, sequenced in a study of response to subunit inactivated influenza vaccine. TCRdb recomputed calls from the RT-PCR reads with MiXCR, one row per CDR3 protein. The sample records fewer than 700,000 distinct CDR3 sequences, roughly 13% being singletons. The specimen comprised PBMCs from blood, sampled around seven weeks after vaccination. These receptors were collected from a man aged 45-65 years who received an inactivated influenza vaccine. Both conserved end residues are part of each CDR3. D genes are given only for firm matches. The size of a clone is reported for some rows only, either as once, few or many, or as a class for expanded clones.

J gene | D gene | clone size | V gene | CDR3 DNA | CDR3 protein
TRBJ2-2 | TRBD2 | . | TRBV7-8 | TGTGCCAGCAGCTTATCGCGAGCGGGGATTACGAACACCGGGGAGCTGTTTTTT | CASSLSRAGITNTGELFF
TRBJ2-7 | . | many | TRBV28 | TGTGCCAGCAGTCGGGGCCCTTACGAGCAGTACTTC | CASSRGPYEQYF
TRBJ1-6 | . | few | TRBV11-2 | TGTGCCAGCAGCCAAAGAACAGCGTACCTCTCCTATAATTCACCCCTCCACTTT | CASSQRTAYLSYNSPLHF
TRBJ2-7 | TRBD2 | many | TRBV29-1 | TGCAGCGTTGCGACCGGGGGGAGCTCCTACGAGCAGTACTTC | CSVATGGSSYEQYF
TRBJ2-1 | TRBD2 | once | TRBV12-3/TRBV12-4 | TGTGCCAGCAGTTTAGTAGCGGGAGTTTATAATGAGCAGTTCTTC | CASSLVAGVYNEQFF
TRBJ2-7 | . | . | TRBV7-8 | TGTGCCAGCAGCTTAGCGGGAGAGGTCGAGCAGTACTTC | CASSLAGEVEQYF
TRBJ2-2 | . | . | TRBV12-3/TRBV12-4 | TGTGCCAGCAGTTGGCGGGGTACCGGGGAGCTGTTTTTT | CASSWRGTGELFF
TRBJ1-1 | . | . | TRBV2 | TGTGCCAGCAGTGGGGCACAGCCGAACACTGAAGCTTTCTTT | CASSGAQPNTEAFF
TRBJ1-6 | TRBD1 | few | TRBV20-1 | TGCAGTGCTCGGGCAGGGGGCTCCTATAATTCACCCCTCCACTTT | CSARAGGSYNSPLHF
TRBJ2-7 | . | . | TRBV6-2/TRBV6-3 | TGTGCCAGCAGTTACGGGTGGACAGCCTACGAGCAGTACTTC | CASSYGWTAYEQYF
TRBJ2-2 | TRBD2 | many | TRBV5-5 | TGTGCCAGCAGCTTGGCGGCGGGGGCGAACACCGGGGAGCTGTTTTTT | CASSLAAGANTGELFF
TRBJ2-5 | . | . | TRBV29-1 | TGCAGCGTTGCCGTCGTTGAGACCCAGTACTTC | CSVAVVETQYF
TRBJ1-6 | . | few | TRBV27 | TGTGCCAGCAGTTTATCCAGGGCGGCTTCACCCCTCCACTTT | CASSLSRAASPLHF
TRBJ2-5 | . | . | TRBV28 | TGTGCCAGCAGTCGCCGGGGTCTGCATTTCCAATTGCCTAAGTACTTC | CASSRRGLHFQLPKYF
TRBJ2-1 | TRBD2 | . | TRBV10-3 | TGTGCCTCTACCCTCGGGACTACTTACAATGAGCAGTTCTTC | CASTLGTTYNEQFF
TRBJ2-7 | . | . | TRBV5-1 | TGCGCCAGCAGCTCGATGACAGGCTCCTACGAGCAGTACTTC | CASSSMTGSYEQYF
TRBJ2-7 | TRBD2 | few | TRBV15 | TGTGCCACCAGCAGTAGCGGGGGGGCCTACGAGCAGTACTTC | CATSSSGGAYEQYF
TRBJ1-6 | . | few | TRBV4-1 | TGCGCCAGCAGCCAACAGCCCCTAGCTTCACCCCTCCACTTT | CASSQQPLASPLHF
TRBJ1-5 | . | few | TRBV4-3 | TGCGCCAGCAGCCAAGATTTTGTTTCGGCCCTTGGGGGCAATCAGCCCCAGCATTTT | CASSQDFVSALGGNQPQHF
TRBJ2-5 | . | . | TRBV5-1 | TGCGCCAGCAGCATCCTCGACAGGCAAGAGACCCAGTACTTC | CASSILDRQETQYF
TRBJ2-5 | . | few | TRBV20-1 | TGCAGTGCCCCGTTCTATCAAGAGACCCAGTACTTC | CSAPFYQETQYF
TRBJ2-3 | . | few | TRBV6-1 | TGTGCCAGCAGACCCGGGACTTGGGGAAGCACAGATACGCAGTATTTT | CASRPGTWGSTDTQYF
TRBJ2-1 | . | many | TRBV6-5 | TGTGCCAGCAGTTCATTTTTACAGGGAACTTCCTACAATGAGCAGTTCTTC | CASSSFLQGTSYNEQFF
TRBJ2-1 | TRBD2 | . | TRBV29-1 | TGCAGCCTCGGGACTAGCGGGGGACTGAATGAGCAGTTCTTC | CSLGTSGGLNEQFF
TRBJ2-1 | TRBD1 | many | TRBV15 | TGTGCCACCAGCGGCGACAGGGTTTGGCAGTTCTTC | CATSGDRVWQFF
TRBJ1-2 | . | few | TRBV29-1 | TGCAGCGTTGAAAGACCTAAGGGCTACACCTTC | CSVERPKGYTF
TRBJ1-5 | TRBD1 | . | TRBV20-1 | TGCAGTGCTGGGACAGGGGTTCGACAGCCCCAGCATTTT | CSAGTGVRQPQHF
TRBJ2-7 | TRBD2 | once | TRBV27 | TGTGCCAGCAGCCTAGGACGACTAGCGGCCTACGAGCAGTACTTC | CASSLGRLAAYEQYF
TRBJ2-5 | TRBD2 | . | TRBV6-2/TRBV6-3 | TGTGCCAGCAGTTACTCTTTCCTAGCGGGGTTGGGGGAGACCCAGTACTTC | CASSYSFLAGLGETQYF
TRBJ2-4 | . | few | TRBV7-9 | TGTGCCAGCAGCTTACTTTTGGGTCAGGGGAAAAACATTCAGTACTTC | CASSLLLGQGKNIQYF
TRBJ2-5 | TRBD2 | few | TRBV7-9 | TGTGCCAGCAGCTTATCCCTAGCGGGAGCCCCGGGAGAGACCCAGTACTTC | CASSLSLAGAPGETQYF
TRBJ2-5 | . | . | TRBV24-1 | TGTGCCACGCCTGCCCGGTGTCAGGGAAAACCTGGGTGGGGGTACCAAGAGACCCAGTACTTC | CATPARCQGKPGWGYQETQYF
TRBJ2-5 | . | . | TRBV4-3 | TGCGCCAGCAGCCAAGAAGCAGGGGCAGAGACCCAGTACTTC | CASSQEAGAETQYF
TRBJ2-5 | . | . | TRBV28 | TGTGCCAGCGTCCGGGACAACCAAGAGACCCAGTACTTC | CASVRDNQETQYF
TRBJ2-7 | TRBD1 | few | TRBV6-1 | TGTGCCAGCAAGTGGCGACAGGGAGCGTACGAGCAGTACTTC | CASKWRQGAYEQYF
TRBJ2-3 | . | . | TRBV13 | TGTGCCAGCAGCCCGGGGACTGTCACAGATACGCAGTATTTT | CASSPGTVTDTQYF
TRBJ2-1 | TRBD2 | . | TRBV11-1 | TGTGCCTGCAGCCCGGGACTAGCGGGAGGGCCTACATTAAATGAGCAGTTCTTC | CACSPGLAGGPTLNEQFF
TRBJ2-7 | . | . | TRBV6-2/TRBV6-3 | TGTGCCAGTAGAGGGACGAAAAACTCCTACGAGCAGTACTTC | CASRGTKNSYEQYF
TRBJ1-6 | . | few | TRBV5-1 | TGCGCCAGCAGCGGCGCGGAGGGGGAATCACCCCTCCACTTT | CASSGAEGESPLHF
TRBJ2-7 | TRBD2 | few | TRBV5-5 | TGTGCCAGCAACAAAGGCGGCGGGAGTTCCTACGAGCAGTACTTC | CASNKGGGSSYEQYF